The T cell receptor (beta chain) described here comes from a study of blood T cell repertoires in COVID-19. Trimming left V 7 bases short and J 0 bases short, with 9 bases between. The CDR3 consists of 13 residues. Germline CDR1 reads MDHEN; CDR2 reads SYDVKM. Participants had their cohort set by participant-reported clinical history. Per the original data handling: Nucleated cell counts were estimated from reference gene primer amplification. TCRdb's table, derived via immunoSEQ multiplex PCR, lists solely in-frame clones and lacks some. V, J and clone size derive from that table, while D and trimming were established from the DNA sequence. This sample has around 200,000 clones, with 80% found just once.

Sequencing used PBMCs or T cells enriched from blood (not recorded which). The chain employs TRBV28 and TRBJ1-1, with unresolved D. The receptor's source is a middle-aged woman with acute COVID-19. DNA of the CDR3: TGTGCCAGCACCCAGTTAATGAACACTGAAGCTTTCTTT. It translates to CASTQLMNTEAFF.